A selection of T cell receptor beta chains follows, all from one sample in a study of shared clonotypes between healthy human individuals. Measured with immunoSEQ multiplex PCR; TCRdb has only the in-frame clones, and not every one. The sample has 1.5 million to 2.5 million clones; over 85% are singletons. The sequenced sample was naive CD8+ T cells sorted from blood. The receptors derive from a man in his late teens or twenties in good health. CDR3s include the opening cysteine and the closing phenylalanine or tryptophan. The order of the fields is V gene, J gene, D gene, clone size, CDR3 DNA, CDR3 protein. The D gene is left open where the match is weak. A row's size may be missing; if present it is once, few, many or a size class.

V gene: TRBV7-6
J gene: TRBJ1-1
D gene: .
clone size: .
CDR3 DNA: TGTGCCAGCAGCTTAGCCATCGATGGAAACACTGAAGCTTTCTTT
CDR3 protein: CASSLAIDGNTEAFF

V gene: TRBV30
J gene: TRBJ2-7
D gene: TRBD2
clone size: .
CDR3 DNA: TGTGCCTGGAGTGTAGGAGCGGGAGCTCACGAGCAGTACTTC
CDR3 protein: CAWSVGAGAHEQYF

V gene: TRBV6-5
J gene: TRBJ2-7
D gene: .
clone size: .
CDR3 DNA: TGTGCCAGCAGTCCAGACAGGGCGGGATCCTACGAGCAGTACTTC
CDR3 protein: CASSPDRAGSYEQYF

V gene: TRBV5-8
J gene: TRBJ1-5
D gene: .
clone size: .
CDR3 DNA: TGTGCCAGCAGCTTGAGTCCGGGGTCGGGGCAGCCCCAGCATTTT
CDR3 protein: CASSLSPGSGQPQHF

V gene: TRBV6-4
J gene: TRBJ2-1
D gene: .
clone size: .
CDR3 DNA: TGTGCCAGCAGTGACTACGGCGGTGAGCAGTTCTTC
CDR3 protein: CASSDYGGEQFF

V gene: TRBV27
J gene: TRBJ2-2
D gene: .
clone size: .
CDR3 DNA: TGTGCCAGCAGTTTTGGGTACGGGGAGCTGTTTTTT
CDR3 protein: CASSFGYGELFF

V gene: TRBV30
J gene: TRBJ1-1
D gene: TRBD1
clone size: .
CDR3 DNA: TGTGCCTTGTTTGGGACAGGGGATACTGAAGCTTTCTTT
CDR3 protein: CALFGTGDTEAFF

V gene: TRBV7-8
J gene: TRBJ2-1
D gene: TRBD2
clone size: once
CDR3 DNA: TGTGCCAGCAGCCCCGGACTAGCGGGGGGGAACTACAATGAGCAGTTCTTC
CDR3 protein: CASSPGLAGGNYNEQFF

V gene: TRBV6-5
J gene: TRBJ1-4
D gene: .
clone size: .
CDR3 DNA: TGTGCCAGCAGTTCCTATGACGGGGATAATGAAAAACTGTTTTTT
CDR3 protein: CASSSYDGDNEKLFF

V gene: TRBV6-5
J gene: TRBJ2-1
D gene: .
clone size: .
CDR3 DNA: TGTGCCAGCAGTTACTACTCAGGGGACTACAATGAGCAGTTCTTC
CDR3 protein: CASSYYSGDYNEQFF

V gene: TRBV7-6
J gene: TRBJ1-4
D gene: .
clone size: .
CDR3 DNA: TGTGCCAGCAGCTTAGAACTCGCATCGAGTGAAAAACTGTTTTTT
CDR3 protein: CASSLELASSEKLFF

V gene: TRBV5-5
J gene: TRBJ2-2
D gene: .
clone size: .
CDR3 DNA: TGTGCCAGCAGCCCCAAGAACACCGGGGAGCTGTTTTTT
CDR3 protein: CASSPKNTGELFF

V gene: TRBV5-6
J gene: TRBJ2-7
D gene: TRBD2
clone size: once
CDR3 DNA: TGTGCCAGCAGCCTAGGACTAGCCTCCTACGAGCAGTACTTC
CDR3 protein: CASSLGLASYEQYF

V gene: TRBV5-1
J gene: TRBJ1-1
D gene: .
clone size: .
CDR3 DNA: TGCGCCAGCAACCTGGCGGGGGGTGAACAGGAAGCTTTCTTT
CDR3 protein: CASNLAGGEQEAFF

V gene: TRBV11-3
J gene: TRBJ2-6
D gene: .
clone size: .
CDR3 DNA: TGTGCCAGCAGCTTAGATCGTGGGCGGATCTCTGGGGCCAACGTCCTGACTTTC
CDR3 protein: CASSLDRGRISGANVLTF

V gene: TRBV6-5
J gene: TRBJ1-2
D gene: .
clone size: .
CDR3 DNA: TGTGCCAGCAGTTCCTTAGTTTGGGGCGGCTACACCTTC
CDR3 protein: CASSSLVWGGYTF

V gene: TRBV5-4
J gene: TRBJ2-7
D gene: .
clone size: .
CDR3 DNA: TGTGCCAGCAGCTTGCTGATTGGGCCGGGCCCAGGAAACGAGCAGTACTTC
CDR3 protein: CASSLLIGPGPGNEQYF

V gene: TRBV7-9
J gene: TRBJ1-1
D gene: .
clone size: .
CDR3 DNA: TGTGCCAGCAGCTTTCCCGACGGGGTTGGAGCTTTCTTT
CDR3 protein: CASSFPDGVGAFF

V gene: TRBV5-1
J gene: TRBJ1-1
D gene: .
clone size: .
CDR3 DNA: TGCGCCAGCAGCCCGGGGGTTGGTAAGTGGGCTTTCTTT
CDR3 protein: CASSPGVGKWAFF

V gene: TRBV6-9
J gene: TRBJ1-2
D gene: .
clone size: .
CDR3 DNA: TGTGCCAGCAGTTACGGGCAGGGCCTCTATGGCTACACCTTC
CDR3 protein: CASSYGQGLYGYTF

V gene: TRBV29-1
J gene: TRBJ2-2
D gene: .
clone size: .
CDR3 DNA: TGCAGCGTTGAATCTGGGAACACCGGGGAGCTGTTTTTT
CDR3 protein: CSVESGNTGELFF

V gene: TRBV4-1
J gene: TRBJ2-7
D gene: TRBD2
clone size: .
CDR3 DNA: TGCGCCAGCAGCCTAGGTCTAGGGGAGGGCTACGAGCAGTACTTC
CDR3 protein: CASSLGLGEGYEQYF

V gene: TRBV27
J gene: TRBJ1-2
D gene: .
clone size: .
CDR3 DNA: TGTGCCAGCAGTTCTACAGGGAGGGCTAACTATGGCTACACCTTC
CDR3 protein: CASSSTGRANYGYTF

V gene: TRBV27
J gene: TRBJ2-2
D gene: .
clone size: .
CDR3 DNA: TGTGCCAGCAGTTTTCTCGACTCGAACACCGGGGAGCTGTTTTTT
CDR3 protein: CASSFLDSNTGELFF